This TCR beta chain was identified in a study of cytomegalovirus exposure and HLA in healthy donors. The overall study: Of the donors genotyped, 398 in all, about 80% fell in the Caucasian-associated ancestry cluster. Notes on the study in general: An assumption of roughly uniform sequencing depth across donors underlay the presence/absence analyses.

Germline loops: CDR1 SNHLY, CDR2 FYNNEI. V gave up 7 bases and J gave up 1 base, with 10 bases separating them. The CDR3 contains 13 residues. PCR employed 60 Vbeta and 13 Jbeta primers. Libraries were prepared by immunoSEQ multiplex PCR; TCRdb keeps only in-frame clonotypes and omits some of them. The data show 150,000 to 200,000 clones, 75% to 80% seen once. This clone was observed a handful of times. Its antigen is undetermined. What was sequenced was PBMCs. The sequence derives from a woman aged 45-60 years in good health and CMV-seropositive. V gene TRBV2 combines with J gene TRBJ1-1, with D tentatively TRBD1 (6 bases). In nucleotides, the CDR3 is TGTGCCAGCAACGAACAGGGGAACACTGAAGCTTTCTTT. Protein product: CASNEQGNTEAFF.